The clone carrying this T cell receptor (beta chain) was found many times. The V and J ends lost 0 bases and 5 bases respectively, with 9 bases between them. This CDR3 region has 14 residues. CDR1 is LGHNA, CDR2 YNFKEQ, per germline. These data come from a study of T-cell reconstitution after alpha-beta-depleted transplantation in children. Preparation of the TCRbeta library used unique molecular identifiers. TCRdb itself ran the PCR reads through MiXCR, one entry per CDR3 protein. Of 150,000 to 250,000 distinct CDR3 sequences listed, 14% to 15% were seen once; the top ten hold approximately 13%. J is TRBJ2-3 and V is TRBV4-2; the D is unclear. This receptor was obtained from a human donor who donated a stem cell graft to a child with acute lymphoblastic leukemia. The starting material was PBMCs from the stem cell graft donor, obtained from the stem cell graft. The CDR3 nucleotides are TGTGCCAGCAGCCAAGAAACCGACTTAGATACGCAGTATTTT. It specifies CASSQETDLDTQYF.